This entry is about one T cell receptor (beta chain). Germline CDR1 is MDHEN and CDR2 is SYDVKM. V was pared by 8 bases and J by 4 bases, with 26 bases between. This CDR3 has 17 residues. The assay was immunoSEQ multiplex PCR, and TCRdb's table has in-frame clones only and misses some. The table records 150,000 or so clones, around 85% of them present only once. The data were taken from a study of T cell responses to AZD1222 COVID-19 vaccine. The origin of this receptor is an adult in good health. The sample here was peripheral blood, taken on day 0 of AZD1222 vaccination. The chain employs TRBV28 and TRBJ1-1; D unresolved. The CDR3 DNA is TGTGCCAGCCCGGCTTTAGGGCAGAATATCATCGGCACTGAAGCTTTCTTT. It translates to CASPALGQNIIGTEAFF.